What follows are 16 T cell receptor beta chains derived from one specimen sequenced in a study of blood T cell repertoires in COVID-19. Produced via immunoSEQ multiplex PCR; TCRdb's table is partial and in-frame only. The top ten clones hold 2.1% of a sample with about 100,000 clones, approximately 89% of them seen once. The sample was peripheral blood. These receptors were taken from a man aged 50 or older with active COVID-19.

The genes are TRBV7-2 and TRBJ2-1; perhaps TRBD1 as D (5 bases). From germline, CDR1 is SGHTA and CDR2 FQGNSA. The V end was cut by 1 base, the J end by 2 bases, with 9 bases between. The CDR3 loop spans 15 amino acids. The CDR3 DNA reads TGTGCCAGCAGCTTAGGGGTAGGGGCCTACAATGAGCAGTTCTTC. Its protein is CASSLGVGAYNEQFF.

This chain connects TRBV29-1 to TRBJ1-1; 8 bases match TRBD1. The CDR3 spans 13 residues. Trimming took 7 bases from V and 1 from J; bases not matched to a gene: 5. CDR1 SQVTM and CDR2 ANQGSEA come from the germline V gene. CDR3 amino acids: CSGGDRTNTEAFF. Here the CDR3 DNA reads TGCAGCGGGGGGGACAGGACGAACACTGAAGCTTTCTTT.

CDR3 protein: CASSYSSPPGSGYTF. CDR3 nucleotides: TGTGCCAGCAGTTATTCTTCCCCCCCCGGGAGCGGCTACACCTTC. The chain carries TRBV6-2 or TRBV6-3 and TRBJ1-2, with D unclear. Trimming removed 3 bases from V and 8 bases from J, with 19 bases in between. This CDR3 contains 15 residues. CDR1 MNHEY and CDR2 SVGEGT come from the germline V gene.

The chain links TRBV11-2 to TRBJ2-5; perhaps TRBD1 as D (6 bases). This CDR3 comprises 13 residues. Trimming took off 4 bases at V and 4 bases at J, with 10 bases between the two ends. Germline V gene data show CDR1 as SGHAT and CDR2 as FQNNGV. CDR3 loop: CASSSDRLETQYF. The CDR3 bases are TGTGCCAGCAGCTCGGACAGATTAGAGACCCAGTACTTC. The variable domain in full, with the rest retrieved from reference TRBV11-2 and TRBJ2-5, is EAGVAQSPRYKIIEKRQSVAFWCNPISGHATLYWYQQILGQGPKLLIQFQNNGVVDDSQLPKDRFSAERLKGVDSTLKIQPAKLEDSAVYLCASSSDRLETQYFGPGTRLLVL.

CDR3 DNA sequence: TGTGCCAGCAGCCCCTCCGGGTTAGGGGCCCTGGCCAAAAACATTCAGTACTTC. Translating it yields CASSPSGLGALAKNIQYF. V and J are TRBV11-2 and TRBJ2-4; the D gene is possibly TRBD1 (5 bases). CDR3 length: 18 amino acids. Germline V gives CDR1 SGHAT, CDR2 FQNNGV. The V end lost 5 bases, the J end lost 1 base, and 21 bases lay between the germline ends.

This clone appeared once. The J gene is TRBJ1-1, the V gene TRBV3-1 (or the pseudogene TRBV3-2); D gene ambiguous. Germline V gene lookup returns CDR1 LGHDT and CDR2 YNNKEL (reference sequence). V was shortened by 6 bases and J by 1 base, with 9 bases between the two germline ends. The length of the CDR3 is 13 residues. In DNA form, the CDR3 reads TGTGCCAGCAGTGACACAGAGAACACTGAAGCTTTCTTT. Translating gives CASSDTENTEAFF.

The V and J genes are TRBV15 and TRBJ2-5, with a weak D call TRBD2 (7 bases). The germline V gene has CDR1 LNHNV and CDR2 YYDKDF (reference sequence). The CDR3 has 16 residues. V lost 0 bases to trimming and J lost 5 bases, with 16 bases between them. The CDR3 DNA reads as TGTGCCACCAGCAGAGAGTCTCGGGGGGCCGGGGAGACCCAGTACTTC. It encodes CATSRESRGAGETQYF.

This sequence joins TRBV2 and TRBJ2-7, with 15 bases aligning to TRBD2. V lost 3 bases and J lost 5; bases outside the gene matches: 14. The CDR3 totals 19 residues. Germline loops: CDR1 SNHLY, CDR2 FYNNEI. The chain's CDR3 is CASSENRGTGTSGGNEQYV. In DNA form, the CDR3 reads TGTGCCAGCAGTGAGAATCGTGGGACAGGGACTAGCGGGGGGAACGAGCAGTACGTC.

J is TRBJ1-1 and V is TRBV2, with 8 nucleotides matching TRBD1. The V and J ends lost 5 bases and 0 bases, in that order; junction bases with no gene match: 5. The CDR3 sequence is 15 residues long. Looked up from germline, CDR1 is SNHLY and CDR2 is FYNNEI. CDR3 DNA: TGTGCCAGCAGTCTCCAGGGGGCTTTGAACACTGAAGCTTTCTTT. Translated: CASSLQGALNTEAFF.

The chain is built from TRBV24-1 and TRBJ2-1, with D possibly TRBD2 on 6 matching bases. V shed 0 bases and J shed 0 bases, with 11 bases lying between them. From germline, CDR1 is KGHDR and CDR2 SFDVKD. The CDR3 consists of 17 residues. CDR3 bases: TGTGCCACCAGTGATTTGGGCGGGATCGGCTCCTACAATGAGCAGTTCTTC. Protein product: CATSDLGGIGSYNEQFF.

The V call is TRBV2, the J call TRBJ2-5, with 15 bases matching TRBD2. This CDR3 contains 18 residues. CDR1 and CDR2 (germline): SNHLY, FYNNEI. The junction had 10 bases not matched to a gene; V was cut back by 6 bases and J by 2 bases. The CDR3: CASSPGLAGGPGQETQYF. The CDR3 DNA follows: TGTGCCAGCAGCCCCGGACTAGCGGGAGGGCCGGGTCAAGAGACCCAGTACTTC.

V usage is TRBV5-1 and J usage is TRBJ1-1; the D gene is possibly TRBD1 (5 bases). CDR1 is SGHRS, CDR2 YFSETQ, per germline. This CDR3 has 13 amino acids. The V gene lost 2 bases and the J gene lost 7 bases, with 12 bases spanning the gap. Here the CDR3 DNA reads TGCGCCAGCAGCTTAGAAGGGGCGATTGAAGCTTTCTTT. Residues: CASSLEGAIEAFF.

The CDR3 here is CASSDWDYANTGELFF. The CDR3 nucleotides read TGTGCCAGCAGTGACTGGGACTACGCGAACACCGGGGAGCTGTTTTTT. V gene TRBV6-6 combines with J gene TRBJ2-2, with TRBD2 identical over 7 bases. Germline CDR1 MNHNY, CDR2 SVGAGI (reference sequence). Trimming cost V 5 bases and J 0 bases; bases outside gene matches: 6. The CDR3 is 16 residues long.

The rearrangement uses TRBV7-2 and TRBJ2-3, with D perhaps matching TRBD1 (6 bases). Deletions cut 8 bases from V and 4 bases from J, with 16 bases between. The CDR3 runs 14 residues. The germline V gene encodes CDR1 SGHTA and CDR2 FQGNSA. CDR3 nucleotide sequence: TGTGCCAGCCAGGGGAGATTGGCCTCAGATACGCAGTATTTT. Residues: CASQGRLASDTQYF.

The rearrangement links TRBV3-1 (or the pseudogene TRBV3-2) to TRBJ1-2; maybe TRBD1 (6 bases). There are 15 residues in the CDR3. Germline CDR1 is LGHDT and CDR2 is YNNKEL (reference sequence). V gave up 2 bases and J gave up 0 bases, with 10 bases separating them. The CDR3 loop reads CASSQNRETNYGYTF. CDR3 nucleotides: TGTGCCAGCAGCCAAAACAGGGAAACTAACTATGGCTACACCTTC.

V and J are TRBV6-5 and TRBJ1-1; possibly TRBD1 for D (6 bases). Germline V lookup: CDR1 MNHEY, CDR2 SVGAGI. The CDR3 is made up of 13 amino acids. V lost 6 bases and J lost 3, with 11 bases in between. The CDR3 coding sequence is TGTGCCAGCAGGATGGACAGCCACACTGAAGCTTTCTTT. Residues: CASRMDSHTEAFF.